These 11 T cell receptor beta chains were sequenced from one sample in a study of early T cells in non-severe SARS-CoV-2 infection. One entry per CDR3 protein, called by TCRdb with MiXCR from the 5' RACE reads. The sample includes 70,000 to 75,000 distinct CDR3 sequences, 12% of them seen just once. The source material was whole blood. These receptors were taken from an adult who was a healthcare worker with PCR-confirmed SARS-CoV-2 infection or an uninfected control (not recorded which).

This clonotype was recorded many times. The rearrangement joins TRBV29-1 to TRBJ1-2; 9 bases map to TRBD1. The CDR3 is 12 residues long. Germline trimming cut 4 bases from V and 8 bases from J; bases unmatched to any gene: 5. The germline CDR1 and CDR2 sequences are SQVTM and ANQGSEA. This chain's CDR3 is CSVGAGQGGYTF. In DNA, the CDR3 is TGCAGCGTTGGGGCGGGACAGGGAGGCTACACCTTC.

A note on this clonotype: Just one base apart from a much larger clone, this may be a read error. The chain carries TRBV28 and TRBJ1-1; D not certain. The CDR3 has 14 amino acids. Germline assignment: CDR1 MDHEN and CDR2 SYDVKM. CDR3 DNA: TGTACCAGCAGTTTAGGTCAGATGAACACTGAAGCTTTCTTT. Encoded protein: CTSSLGQMNTEAFF.

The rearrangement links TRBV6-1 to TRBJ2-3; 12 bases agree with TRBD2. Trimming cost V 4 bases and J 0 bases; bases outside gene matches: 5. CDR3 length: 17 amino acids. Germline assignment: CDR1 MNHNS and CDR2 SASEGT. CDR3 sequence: CASSVTSGRSSTDTQYF. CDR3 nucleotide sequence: TGTGCCAGCAGTGTTACTAGCGGGAGGTCGAGCACAGATACGCAGTATTTT.

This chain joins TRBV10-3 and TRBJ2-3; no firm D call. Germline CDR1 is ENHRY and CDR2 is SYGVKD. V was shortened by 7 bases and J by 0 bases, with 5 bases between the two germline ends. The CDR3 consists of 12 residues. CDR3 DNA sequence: TGTGCCATCATTGCTAGCACAGATACGCAGTATTTT. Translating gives CAIIASTDTQYF.

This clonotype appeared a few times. The CDR3 region is CASSSQGSHEQFF. In DNA form, the CDR3 reads TGTGCCAGCAGCTCTCAGGGGAGTCATGAGCAGTTCTTC. The V and J genes are TRBV7-9 and TRBJ2-1; a weak D match, TRBD1 (6 bases). CDR3 length: 13 residues. V was shortened by 4 bases and J by 8 bases, with 12 bases between the two germline ends. CDR1 and CDR2 from the germline V gene are SEHNR and FQNEAQ (reference sequence).

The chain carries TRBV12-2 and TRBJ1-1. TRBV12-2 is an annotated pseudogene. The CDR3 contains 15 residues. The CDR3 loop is CASRWRKGMNTEAFF. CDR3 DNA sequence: TGTGCAAGTCGCTGGCGGAAGGGAATGAACACTGAAGCTTTCTTT.

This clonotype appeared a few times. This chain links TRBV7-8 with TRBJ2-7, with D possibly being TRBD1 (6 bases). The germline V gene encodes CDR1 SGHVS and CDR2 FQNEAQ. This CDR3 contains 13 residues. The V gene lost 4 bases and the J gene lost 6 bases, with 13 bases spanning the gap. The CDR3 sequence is CASSSIRGVEQYF. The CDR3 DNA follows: TGTGCCAGCAGCTCCATCAGGGGAGTCGAGCAGTACTTC. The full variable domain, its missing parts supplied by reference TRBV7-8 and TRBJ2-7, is GAGVSQSPRYKVAKRGQDVALRCDPISGHVSLFWYQQALGQGPEFLTYFQNEAQLDKSGLPSDRFFAERPEGSVSTLKIQRTQQEDSAVYLCASSSIRGVEQYFGPGTRLTVT.

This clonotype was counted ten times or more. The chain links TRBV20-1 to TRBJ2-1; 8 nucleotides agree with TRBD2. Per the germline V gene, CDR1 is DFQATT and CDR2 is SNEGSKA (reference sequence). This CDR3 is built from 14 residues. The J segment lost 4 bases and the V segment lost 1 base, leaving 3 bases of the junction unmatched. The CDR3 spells CSARATSGYNEQFF. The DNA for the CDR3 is TGCAGTGCTAGAGCCACTAGCGGTTACAATGAGCAGTTCTTC.

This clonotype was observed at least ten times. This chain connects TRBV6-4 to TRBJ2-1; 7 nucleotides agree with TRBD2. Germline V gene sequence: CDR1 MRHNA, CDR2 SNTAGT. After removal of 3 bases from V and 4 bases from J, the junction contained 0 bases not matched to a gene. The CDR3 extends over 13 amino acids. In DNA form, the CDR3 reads TGTGCCAGCAGTGAGCGGGAGTACAATGAGCAGTTCTTC. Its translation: CASSEREYNEQFF.

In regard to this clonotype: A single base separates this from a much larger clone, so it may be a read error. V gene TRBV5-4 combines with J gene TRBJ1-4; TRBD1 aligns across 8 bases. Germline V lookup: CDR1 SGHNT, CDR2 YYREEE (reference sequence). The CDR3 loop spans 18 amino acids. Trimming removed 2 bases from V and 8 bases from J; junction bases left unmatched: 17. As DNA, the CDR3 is TGTGCCAGCAGCTTAATGTTCGGTGTTAGACAGGGGAACGAAAAACTGTTTTTT. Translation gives CASSLMFGVRQGNEKLFF.

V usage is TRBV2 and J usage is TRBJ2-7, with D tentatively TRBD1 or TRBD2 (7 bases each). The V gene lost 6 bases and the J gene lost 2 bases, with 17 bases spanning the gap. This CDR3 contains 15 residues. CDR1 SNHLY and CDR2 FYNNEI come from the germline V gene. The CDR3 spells CASRRQGGAAYEQYF. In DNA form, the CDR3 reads TGTGCCAGCAGAAGACAGGGAGGGGCGGCCTACGAGCAGTACTTC.